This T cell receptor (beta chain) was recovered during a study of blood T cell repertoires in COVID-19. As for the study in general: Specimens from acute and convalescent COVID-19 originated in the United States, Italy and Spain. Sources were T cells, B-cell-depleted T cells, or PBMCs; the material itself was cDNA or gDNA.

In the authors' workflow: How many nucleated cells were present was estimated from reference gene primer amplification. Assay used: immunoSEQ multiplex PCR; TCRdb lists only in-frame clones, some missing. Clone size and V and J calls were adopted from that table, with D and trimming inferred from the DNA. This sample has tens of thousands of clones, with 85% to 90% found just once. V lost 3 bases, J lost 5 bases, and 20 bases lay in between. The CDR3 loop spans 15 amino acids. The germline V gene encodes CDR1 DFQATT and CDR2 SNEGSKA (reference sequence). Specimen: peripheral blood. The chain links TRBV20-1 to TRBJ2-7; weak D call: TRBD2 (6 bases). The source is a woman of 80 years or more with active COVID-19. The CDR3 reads CSASLLGRGNDEQYF. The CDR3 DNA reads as TGCAGTGCTAGTCTCCTGGGTCGGGGGAACGACGAGCAGTACTTC.